The table lists the clone carrying this T cell receptor beta chain with many counts. Its antigen is unidentified. The CDR3 consists of 15 residues. V lost 2 bases and J lost 5, with 15 bases in between. For ophthalmopathy patients, the Clinical Activity Score was at least 3 and the NOSPECS grade at least 4; duration was under 3 months. This sample holds PBMCs from roughly 10 ml fresh peripheral blood. The investigators amplified TCR beta CDR3 regions from RNA transcripts. In the first-round RT-PCR of the TCR CDR3, the HTBI primer set was used. A single record per CDR3 protein comes from TCRdb applying MiXCR to the multiplex PCR reads. The table has fewer than 750,000 distinct CDR3 sequences, approximately 14% seen once; the top ten hold around 4.5%. This sample stems from a study of T cells in Graves' hyperthyroidism and ophthalmopathy. Study-level results: The authors' 13 V-J model separated ophthalmopathy from stable hyperthyroidism.

This receptor was obtained from a woman aged 40 to 55 with Graves' ophthalmopathy. The rearrangement links TRBV12-3 or TRBV12-4 to TRBJ2-5; D might be TRBD1 (5 bases). The specimen was blood. In DNA, the CDR3 is TGTGCCAGCAGTTTAAACCAGGGTGGGCGGGAGACCCAGTACTTC. This sequence encodes CASSLNQGGRETQYF.